The TCR beta chain described here comes from a study of shared clonotypes between healthy human individuals. The wider study: Each donor contributed plates that comprised three CD4 naive, three CD4 memory, two CD8 naive and one CD8 memory. Study results and limitations: Only blood underwent sampling, and tissue repertoires likely differ. It was the non-shared clonotypes that had lower generation probabilities than clonotypes shared by all four donors.

The CDR3 extends over 15 amino acids. Trimming cost V 2 bases and J 7 bases, with 14 bases left between them. Germline CDR1 and CDR2: SNHLY and FYNNEI. About this clone: Its matching antigen is unknown.

Some clones are missing from TCRdb's copy, which holds only in-frame ones; the method was immunoSEQ multiplex PCR. In the table there are roughly 700,000 clones, about 74% of which are singletons. The chain couples TRBV2 to TRBJ2-2, with D tentatively TRBD1 (5 bases). This clonotype was sampled from a woman aged 25 to 45 in good health. Sequenced material: memory CD4+ T cells sorted from blood. Subset noted: CD45RA-negative fraction. The chain's CDR3 is CASSELGEGYGELFF. The CDR3 DNA sequence: TGTGCCAGCAGTGAATTAGGGGAAGGGTACGGGGAGCTGTTTTTT. Combining the CDR3 with reference TRBV2 and TRBJ2-2 gives the whole variable domain EPEVTQTPSHQVTQMGQEVILRCVPISNHLYFYWYRQILGQKVEFLVSFYNNEISEKSEIFDDQFSVERPDGSNFTLKIRSTKLEDSAMYFCASSELGEGYGELFFGEGSRLTVL.